This passage covers 2 T cell receptor beta chains from one sample sequenced in a study of CD8+CD57+ T cells in acquired aplastic anemia. Researchers used genomic DNA as the template to profile TCR beta VDJ and CDR3. TCRdb redid the calling of the reads with MiXCR, one entry per CDR3 protein. Of a few hundred thousand distinct CDR3 sequences listed, under 65% were seen once; the top ten hold approximately 1.3%. In patients chosen for sequencing, flow cytometry had shown CD8+CD57+ cell expansion. The sequenced material came from sorted CD4+, CD8+, or CD8+CD57+ T cells (not recorded which) from PBMCs. All receptors come from a human donor with aplastic anemia.

This clonotype was found once. One end of the junction is discordant with germline, which a read error may explain. This sequence joins TRBV24-1 and TRBJ2-5, with 7 bases lining up with TRBD2. Germline CDR1 is KGHDR and CDR2 is SFDVKD. The CDR3 runs 15 residues. The DNA of the CDR3 is TGTGCCACCAGTGATAGTGCGGGAGTTGGTGAGACCCGGTACTTC. This codes for CATSDSAGVGETRYF.

On this clonotype itself: Sequence at one end of the junction differs from germline and may be a read error. This chain joins TRBV29-1 and TRBJ2-7; D possibly corresponds to TRBD1 (6 bases). The CDR3 consists of 16 residues. Germline values: CDR1 SQVTM, CDR2 ANQGSEA. CDR3 coding DNA: TGCAGCAGGCGGGTGCAGGGGACAACCCCTTCCTACGGGCAGTACTTC. This sequence encodes CSRRVQGTTPSYGQYF.